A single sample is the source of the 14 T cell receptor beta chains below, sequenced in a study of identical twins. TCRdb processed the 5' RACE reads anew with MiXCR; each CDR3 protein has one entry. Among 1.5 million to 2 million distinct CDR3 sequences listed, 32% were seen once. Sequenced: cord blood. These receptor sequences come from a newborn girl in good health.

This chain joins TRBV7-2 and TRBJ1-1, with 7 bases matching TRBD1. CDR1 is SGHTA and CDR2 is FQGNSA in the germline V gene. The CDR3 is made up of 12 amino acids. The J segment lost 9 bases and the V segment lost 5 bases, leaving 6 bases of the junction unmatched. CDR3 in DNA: TGTGCCAGCAGCGTCCTGGGACAGAAAGCTTTCTTT. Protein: CASSVLGQKAFF.

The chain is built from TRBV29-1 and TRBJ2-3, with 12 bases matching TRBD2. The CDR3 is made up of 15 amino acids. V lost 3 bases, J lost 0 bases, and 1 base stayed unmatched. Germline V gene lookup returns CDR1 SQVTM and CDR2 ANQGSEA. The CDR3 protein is CSVEGLAGSTDTQYF. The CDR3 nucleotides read TGCAGCGTTGAGGGACTAGCGGGTAGCACAGATACGCAGTATTTT.

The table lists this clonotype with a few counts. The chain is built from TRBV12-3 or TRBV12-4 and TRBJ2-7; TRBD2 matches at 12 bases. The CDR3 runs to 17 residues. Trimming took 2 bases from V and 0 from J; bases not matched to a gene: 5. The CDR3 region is CASSLYMTSGSSYEQYF. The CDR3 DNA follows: TGTGCCAGCAGTTTATATATGACTAGCGGGAGCTCCTACGAGCAGTACTTC.

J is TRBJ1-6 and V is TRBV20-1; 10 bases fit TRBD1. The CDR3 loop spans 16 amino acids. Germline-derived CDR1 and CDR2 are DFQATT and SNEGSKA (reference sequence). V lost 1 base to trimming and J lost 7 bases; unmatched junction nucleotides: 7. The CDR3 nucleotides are TGCAGTGCTAGAGCGGGACAGGGGATGGGAAATTCACCCCTCCACTTT. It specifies CSARAGQGMGNSPLHF.

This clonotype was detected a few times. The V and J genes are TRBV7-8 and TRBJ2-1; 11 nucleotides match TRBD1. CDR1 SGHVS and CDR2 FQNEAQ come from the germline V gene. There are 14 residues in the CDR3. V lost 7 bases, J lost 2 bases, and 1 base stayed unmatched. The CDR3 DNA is TGTGCCAGCATGGGACAGGGGGCCTACAATGAGCAGTTCTTC. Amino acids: CASMGQGAYNEQFF.

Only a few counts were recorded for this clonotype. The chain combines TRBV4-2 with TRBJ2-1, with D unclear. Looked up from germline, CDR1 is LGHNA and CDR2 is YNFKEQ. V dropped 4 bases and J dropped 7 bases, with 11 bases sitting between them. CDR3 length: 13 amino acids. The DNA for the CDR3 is TGTGCCAGCAGCCGCCGCTTCGGTAATGAGCAGTTCTTC. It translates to CASSRRFGNEQFF.

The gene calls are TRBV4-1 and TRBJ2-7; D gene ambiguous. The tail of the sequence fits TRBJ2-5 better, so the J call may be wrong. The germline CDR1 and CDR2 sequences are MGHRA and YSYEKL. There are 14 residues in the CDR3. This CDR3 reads CASSQSPVGETQYF. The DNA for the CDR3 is TGCGCCAGCAGCCAATCCCCAGTGGGGGAGACCCAGTACTTC.

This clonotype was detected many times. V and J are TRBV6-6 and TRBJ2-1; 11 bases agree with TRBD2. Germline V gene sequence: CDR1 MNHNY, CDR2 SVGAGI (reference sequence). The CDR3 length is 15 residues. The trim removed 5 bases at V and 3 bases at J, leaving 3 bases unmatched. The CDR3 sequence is CASSKLAGDYNEQFF. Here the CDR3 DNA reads TGTGCCAGCAGTAAACTAGCGGGGGACTACAATGAGCAGTTCTTC.

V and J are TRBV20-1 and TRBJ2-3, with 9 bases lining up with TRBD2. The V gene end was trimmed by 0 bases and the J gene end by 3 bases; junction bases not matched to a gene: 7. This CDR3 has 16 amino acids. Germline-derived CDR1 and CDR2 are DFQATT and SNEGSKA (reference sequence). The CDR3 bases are TGCAGTGCTAGAGAATTGCGGGGGGGTACGACAGATACGCAGTATTTT. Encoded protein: CSARELRGGTTDTQYF.

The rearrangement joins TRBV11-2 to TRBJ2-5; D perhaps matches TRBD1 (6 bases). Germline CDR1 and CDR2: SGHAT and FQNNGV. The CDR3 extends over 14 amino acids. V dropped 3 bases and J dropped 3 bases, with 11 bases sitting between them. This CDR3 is CASSFNYREETQYF. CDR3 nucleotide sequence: TGTGCCAGCAGCTTTAACTACAGGGAAGAGACCCAGTACTTC.

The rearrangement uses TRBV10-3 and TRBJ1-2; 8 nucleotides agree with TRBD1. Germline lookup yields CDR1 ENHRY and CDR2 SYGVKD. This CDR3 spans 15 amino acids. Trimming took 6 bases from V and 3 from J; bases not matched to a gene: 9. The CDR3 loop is CAISSWVDRDYGYTF. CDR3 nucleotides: TGTGCCATCAGCTCCTGGGTGGACAGGGACTATGGCTACACCTTC.

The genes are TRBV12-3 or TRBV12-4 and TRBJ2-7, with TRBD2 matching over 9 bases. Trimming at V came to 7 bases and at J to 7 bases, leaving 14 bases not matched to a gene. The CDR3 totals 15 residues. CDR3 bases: TGTGCCAGCACCATTCAGGGACTAGCCTACAATGAGCAGTACTTC. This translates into CASTIQGLAYNEQYF.

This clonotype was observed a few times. The CDR3 here is CASSPNKGYEQFF. CDR3 coding DNA: TGCGCCAGCAGCCCAAATAAGGGGTATGAGCAGTTCTTC. The V gene is TRBV4-1, the J gene TRBJ2-1; the D gene is possibly TRBD1 (5 bases). The germline CDR1 and CDR2 sequences are MGHRA and YSYEKL. The CDR3 runs to 13 residues. The ends were cut back, 4 bases at V and 8 bases at J, with 12 bases in the middle.

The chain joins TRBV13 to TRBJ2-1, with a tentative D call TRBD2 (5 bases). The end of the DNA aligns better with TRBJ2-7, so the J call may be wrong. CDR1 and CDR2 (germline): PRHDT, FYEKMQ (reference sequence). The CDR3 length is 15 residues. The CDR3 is CASSLSAGSYNEQYF. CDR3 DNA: TGTGCCAGCAGCTTATCGGCGGGCTCCTACAATGAGCAGTACTTC.